The rows below give T cell receptor beta chains drawn from one sample of a study of CD8+ T cells in alopecia areata. Measured with immunoSEQ multiplex PCR; TCRdb has only the in-frame clones, and not every one. The data hold more than 200,000 clones, with 50% to 75% observed a single time. Sequencing was performed on CD4+ T cells sorted from blood, taken at week 4, from a patient treated with tofacitinib. Source of these receptors: a human donor with alopecia areata. Each CDR3 is given with its conserved first and last residue. The D gene is left open where the match is weak. Only part of the rows carry a size: once, few, many, or a class if the clone is expanded.

V gene: TRBV5-6
D gene: .
clone size: .
J gene: TRBJ1-4
CDR3 DNA: TGTGCCAGCAGCCGCAGGGGATATAGTGAAAAACTGTTTTTT
CDR3 protein: CASSRRGYSEKLFF

V gene: TRBV30
D gene: TRBD2
clone size: .
J gene: TRBJ2-5
CDR3 DNA: TGTGCCTGGAGGGGAGGGAATTTCCAAGAGACCCAGTACTTC
CDR3 protein: CAWRGGNFQETQYF

V gene: TRBV25-1
D gene: .
clone size: .
J gene: TRBJ2-7
CDR3 DNA: TGTGCCAGCAGTGGACCTCGGGACACCATCTCCTACGAGCAGTACTTC
CDR3 protein: CASSGPRDTISYEQYF

V gene: TRBV5-6
D gene: .
clone size: .
J gene: TRBJ2-4
CDR3 DNA: TGTGCCAGCAGCCAGATACTAGCCAAAAACATTCAGTACTTC
CDR3 protein: CASSQILAKNIQYF

V gene: TRBV9
D gene: TRBD1
clone size: .
J gene: TRBJ2-5
CDR3 DNA: TGTGCCAGCAGCGTAGCTCCCGGACAGGGTGGAGAAGAGACCCAGTACTTC
CDR3 protein: CASSVAPGQGGEETQYF

V gene: TRBV30
D gene: .
clone size: .
J gene: TRBJ2-3
CDR3 DNA: TGTGCCTGGAGTGTTGGCTCGGTGGATACGCAGTATTTT
CDR3 protein: CAWSVGSVDTQYF

V gene: TRBV5-4
D gene: .
clone size: once
J gene: TRBJ1-2
CDR3 DNA: TGTGCCAGCAGCTCTCTTGGAGGCGGTGGGGTTGGCGGCTACACCTTC
CDR3 protein: CASSSLGGGGVGGYTF

V gene: TRBV5-4
D gene: TRBD1
clone size: few
J gene: TRBJ1-2
CDR3 DNA: TGTGCCAGCAGCCGGGACAGCTCTATTTGGGGCTACACCTTC
CDR3 protein: CASSRDSSIWGYTF

V gene: TRBV29-1
D gene: .
clone size: .
J gene: TRBJ1-1
CDR3 DNA: TGCAGCGTCGAAGGGACACAGAACACTGAAGCTTTCTTT
CDR3 protein: CSVEGTQNTEAFF

V gene: TRBV7-2
D gene: .
clone size: .
J gene: TRBJ2-5
CDR3 DNA: TGTGCCAGCAGCTTAGTCGGGGGCAGAGAGACCCAGTACTTC
CDR3 protein: CASSLVGGRETQYF

V gene: TRBV9
D gene: .
clone size: .
J gene: TRBJ2-3
CDR3 DNA: TGTGCCAGCAGCTTCACAGGGTTTCCCACAGATACGCAGTATTTT
CDR3 protein: CASSFTGFPTDTQYF

V gene: TRBV4-2
D gene: .
clone size: few
J gene: TRBJ1-5
CDR3 DNA: TGTGCCAGCAGCCAAGTATCCGGGGGCAGTCAGCCCCAGCATTTT
CDR3 protein: CASSQVSGGSQPQHF

V gene: TRBV5-1
D gene: TRBD1
clone size: .
J gene: TRBJ1-1
CDR3 DNA: TGCGCCAGCAGCTGGGACAGGAGGAACACTGAAGCTTTCTTT
CDR3 protein: CASSWDRRNTEAFF

V gene: TRBV29-1
D gene: TRBD1
clone size: .
J gene: TRBJ1-1
CDR3 DNA: TGCAGCGTTGGACAGGGGGTAGGGACTGAAGCTTTCTTT
CDR3 protein: CSVGQGVGTEAFF

V gene: TRBV30
D gene: .
clone size: .
J gene: TRBJ2-3
CDR3 DNA: TGTGCCTGGAGTGTAGCGGTTTATAGCACAGATACGCAGTATTTT
CDR3 protein: CAWSVAVYSTDTQYF

V gene: TRBV7-2
D gene: .
clone size: once
J gene: TRBJ1-1
CDR3 DNA: TGTGCCAGCAGCTCCGAAATGAACACTGAAGCTTTCTTT
CDR3 protein: CASSSEMNTEAFF

V gene: TRBV13
D gene: .
clone size: .
J gene: TRBJ1-5
CDR3 DNA: TGTGCCAGCAGCTTAGGGCCGGGGGGGCCCAGCAATCAGCCCCAGCATTTT
CDR3 protein: CASSLGPGGPSNQPQHF

V gene: TRBV30
D gene: TRBD2
clone size: .
J gene: TRBJ2-2
CDR3 DNA: TGTGCCTGGAGTGTCCAGGGAGGGACCGGGGAGCTGTTTTTT
CDR3 protein: CAWSVQGGTGELFF

V gene: TRBV11-1
D gene: .
clone size: .
J gene: TRBJ2-5
CDR3 DNA: TGTGCCAGCAGCCCCTCGACTAGGCGAGGGGAGACCCAGTACTTC
CDR3 protein: CASSPSTRRGETQYF

V gene: TRBV20-1
D gene: .
clone size: .
J gene: TRBJ2-3
CDR3 DNA: TGCAGTGCTGTCAGGGGTAATACGCAGTATTTT
CDR3 protein: CSAVRGNTQYF

V gene: TRBV2
D gene: TRBD1
clone size: once
J gene: TRBJ1-3
CDR3 DNA: TGTGCCAGTCTCCTGGGACAGGCGTCTCTCGTTTCAGGAAACACCATATATTTT
CDR3 protein: CASLLGQASLVSGNTIYF

V gene: TRBV7-9
D gene: .
clone size: few
J gene: TRBJ2-5
CDR3 DNA: TGTGCCAGCAGCTTTGGAGAGACCCAGTACTTC
CDR3 protein: CASSFGETQYF

V gene: TRBV2
D gene: TRBD2
clone size: .
J gene: TRBJ2-1
CDR3 DNA: TGTGCCAGCAGCCCAGGACTAGCGGGGTACAATGAGCAGTTCTTC
CDR3 protein: CASSPGLAGYNEQFF

V gene: TRBV4-2
D gene: .
clone size: .
J gene: TRBJ2-4
CDR3 DNA: TGTGCCAGCAGCCAAGTAGCTACGGGGGCCAAAAACATTCAGTACTTC
CDR3 protein: CASSQVATGAKNIQYF

V gene: TRBV27
D gene: .
clone size: .
J gene: TRBJ1-4
CDR3 DNA: TGTGCCAGCAGTTTATCGGACCCCGGAACTAATGAAAAACTGTTTTTT
CDR3 protein: CASSLSDPGTNEKLFF

V gene: TRBV5-6
D gene: .
clone size: .
J gene: TRBJ1-1
CDR3 DNA: TGTGCCAGCAGCATACAGGGAGGGTTCACTGAAGCTTTCTTT
CDR3 protein: CASSIQGGFTEAFF

V gene: TRBV7-2
D gene: .
clone size: few
J gene: TRBJ2-5
CDR3 DNA: TGTGCCAGCAGCTTAGTCGGACCGGGGCGGGGTGCCCAGTACTTC
CDR3 protein: CASSLVGPGRGAQYF

V gene: TRBV11-1
D gene: .
clone size: .
J gene: TRBJ2-4
CDR3 DNA: TGTGCCAGCAGCTTAGAAGGGGGTGCCAAAAACATTCAGTACTTC
CDR3 protein: CASSLEGGAKNIQYF

V gene: TRBV4-1
D gene: .
clone size: .
J gene: TRBJ1-2
CDR3 DNA: TGCGCCAGCAGCCAAGTTCCCAGTGGGAACTATGGCTACACCTTC
CDR3 protein: CASSQVPSGNYGYTF

V gene: TRBV7-9
D gene: .
clone size: .
J gene: TRBJ1-3
CDR3 DNA: TGTGCCAGCAGCCCAGAAGGGGCGAGCTCTGGAAACACCATATATTTT
CDR3 protein: CASSPEGASSGNTIYF

V gene: TRBV7-2
D gene: .
clone size: .
J gene: TRBJ2-5
CDR3 DNA: TGTGCCAGCAGCCCCCGTCAGGCCCAAGAGACCCAGTACTTC
CDR3 protein: CASSPRQAQETQYF

V gene: TRBV29-1
D gene: .
clone size: .
J gene: TRBJ1-1
CDR3 DNA: TGCAGCGTTGAAGCGGGGTACACTGAAGCTTTCTTT
CDR3 protein: CSVEAGYTEAFF

V gene: TRBV6-1
D gene: TRBD2
clone size: .
J gene: TRBJ2-3
CDR3 DNA: TGTGCCAGCAGTTCGGCGACTAGCGGCACAGATACGCAGTATTTT
CDR3 protein: CASSSATSGTDTQYF

V gene: TRBV7-9
D gene: .
clone size: once
J gene: TRBJ2-3
CDR3 DNA: TGTGCCAGCAGCTTAAGGGGTGCAAGCACAGATACGCAGTATTTT
CDR3 protein: CASSLRGASTDTQYF

V gene: TRBV2
D gene: .
clone size: .
J gene: TRBJ2-5
CDR3 DNA: TGTGCCACCCGCAGTGAATCCTCCTTACGGTACTTC
CDR3 protein: CATRSESSLRYF

V gene: TRBV19
D gene: .
clone size: .
J gene: TRBJ1-2
CDR3 DNA: TGTGCCAGTAGTATGTCCTCCTATGGCTACACCTTC
CDR3 protein: CASSMSSYGYTF

V gene: TRBV4-3
D gene: .
clone size: .
J gene: TRBJ1-2
CDR3 DNA: TGCGCCAGCAGCCCGGGGTCTAACTATGGCTACACCTTC
CDR3 protein: CASSPGSNYGYTF

V gene: TRBV2
D gene: .
clone size: .
J gene: TRBJ1-2
CDR3 DNA: TGTGCCAGCAGCATAGGTGGCTACACCTTC
CDR3 protein: CASSIGGYTF